A single sample gave rise to the 11 T cell receptor beta chains below, sequenced in a study of beta chain features in type 1 diabetes. Regarding the study as a whole: Researchers report that Type 1 diabetes patients had moderately but significantly shorter TCRB CDR3s across all four CD4+ subsets.

These TCRs are of unknown antigen specificity. As every portion of the isolated RNA was reverse transcribed, the sequencing read expressed TCRB transcripts. The repertoire was sequenced with immunoSEQ multiplex PCR; TCRdb's copy has only in-frame clones and lacks some. This sample has about 280,000 clones, with over 14% found just once. The sample comprised naive CD4+ T cells from blood. These receptors were obtained from a man younger than 35 with type 1 diabetes.

This clone was observed a handful of times. The rearrangement uses TRBV29-1 and TRBJ2-1; 7 bases are shared with TRBD2. This CDR3 is built from 15 residues. V lost 1 base to trimming and J lost 1 base; unmatched junction nucleotides: 4. Looked up from germline, CDR1 is SQVTM and CDR2 is ANQGSEA. Here the CDR3 reads CSVEVRGVSYNEQFF. CDR3 DNA sequence: TGCAGCGTTGAAGTCCGGGGGGTATCCTACAATGAGCAGTTCTTC.

The chain recombines TRBV7-2 with TRBJ1-2, with 8 bases identical to TRBD1. J was trimmed by 6 bases and V by 2 bases; bases with no gene match: 14. The CDR3 totals 17 residues. Germline-derived CDR1 and CDR2 are SGHTA and FQGNSA. CDR3 sequence reads: CASSLIGGTGPWDGYTF. CDR3 sequence (DNA): TGTGCCAGCAGCTTAATCGGGGGGACAGGCCCGTGGGATGGCTACACCTTC.

This chain uses TRBV28 with TRBJ1-2; perhaps TRBD1 as D (6 bases). Trimming stripped 6 bases from V and 8 bases from J, with 16 bases between. Germline CDR1 is MDHEN and CDR2 is SYDVKM. The CDR3 covers 13 residues. CDR3 protein: CASSSQGIGGYTF. For the CDR3, the DNA is TGTGCCAGCAGCTCCCAGGGGATCGGGGGCTACACCTTC.

In this sample, this clone turned up a few times. The rearrangement uses TRBV20-1 and TRBJ2-7; tentatively, D is TRBD2 (5 bases). CDR3 size: 11 residues. V was clipped by 2 bases and J by 6 bases, with 8 bases between them. Germline-derived CDR1 and CDR2 are DFQATT and SNEGSKA (reference sequence). CDR3 sequence (DNA): TGCAGTGCTAGACTCCGGGGCGAGCAGTACTTC. This encodes CSARLRGEQYF.

This clone showed up just a few times. The J gene is TRBJ2-5, the V gene TRBV6-1; tentatively, D is TRBD2 (5 bases). Deletions cut 4 bases from V and 5 bases from J, with 8 bases between. Germline CDR1 reads MNHNS; CDR2 reads SASEGT. This CDR3 is built from 12 residues. Here the CDR3 reads CASSGREETQYF. CDR3 coding DNA: TGTGCCAGCAGTGGAAGGGAGGAGACCCAGTACTTC.

The chain joins TRBV19 to TRBJ1-5; D call uncertain. Germline-derived CDR1 and CDR2 are LNHDA and SQIVND (reference sequence). V lost 5 bases and J 5 bases, leaving 7 bases between the germline ends. This CDR3 spans 12 amino acids. The CDR3 sequence is CASSLSYQPQHF. The CDR3 bases are TGTGCCAGTAGTCTTTCGTATCAGCCCCAGCATTTT. The entire variable domain, with the rest obtained from reference TRBV19 and TRBJ1-5, is as follows: DGGITQSPKYLFRKEGQNVTLSCEQNLNHDAMYWYRQDPGQGLRLIYYSQIVNDFQKGDIAEGYSVSREKKESFPLTVTSAQKNPTAFYLCASSLSYQPQHFGDGTRLSIL.

This clone was seen more than once but under ten times. The rearrangement joins TRBV25-1 to TRBJ2-3, with a tentative D call TRBD1 (6 bases). The length of the CDR3 is 13 residues. V was trimmed by 6 bases and J by 4 bases, leaving 11 bases between them. Germline V CDR1 and CDR2: MGHDK, SYGVNS. The CDR3 DNA is TGTGCCAGCAGGGAGCAGGGGTCAGATACGCAGTATTTT. Its protein is CASREQGSDTQYF.

This clone was seen more than once but under ten times. The gene calls are TRBV18 and TRBJ2-1; 7 positions agree with TRBD1. Germline V gives CDR1 KGHSH, CDR2 LQKENI. CDR3 size: 15 residues. V lost 3 bases, J lost 7 bases, and 9 bases stayed unmatched. CDR3 protein: CASSPRQGGLNEQFF. In nucleotides, the CDR3 is TGTGCCAGCTCACCGAGACAGGGCGGTTTAAATGAGCAGTTCTTC. Filled out from reference TRBV18 and TRBJ2-1, the complete variable domain reads NAGVMQNPRHLVRRRGQEARLRCSPMKGHSHVYWYRQLPEEGLKFMVYLQKENIIDESGMPKERFSAEFPKEGPSILRIQQVVRGDSAAYFCASSPRQGGLNEQFFGPGTRLTVL.

The rearrangement uses TRBV18 and TRBJ2-4; a possible D gene is TRBD2 (5 bases). Germline lookup yields CDR1 KGHSH and CDR2 LQKENI. The CDR3 has 14 amino acids. V dropped 5 bases and J dropped 0 bases, with 8 bases sitting between them. CDR3 protein: CASSGSLAKNIQYF. CDR3 in DNA: TGTGCCAGCTCAGGGAGTCTAGCCAAAAACATTCAGTACTTC.

CDR3 sequence (DNA): TGTGCCAGCAGTTACCCGACTAGCGGCGGGGCTCAGTTCTTC. It is translated as CASSYPTSGGAQFF. The chain has TRBV6-5 and TRBJ2-1; 9 nucleotides agree with TRBD2. Germline V gene sequence: CDR1 MNHEY, CDR2 SVGAGI. The length of the CDR3 is 14 residues. V lost 2 bases to trimming and J lost 13 bases; unmatched junction nucleotides: 9.

This sequence joins TRBV11-2 and TRBJ2-7, with 8 bases lining up with TRBD1. V dropped 0 bases and J dropped 7; count of bases not matched to a gene: 8. Germline V gene lookup returns CDR1 SGHAT and CDR2 FQNNGV. This CDR3 comprises 15 residues. The CDR3 protein is CASSLDRDRGGEQYF. Written as DNA, the CDR3 is TGTGCCAGCAGCTTAGATCGCGACAGGGGTGGTGAGCAGTACTTC.